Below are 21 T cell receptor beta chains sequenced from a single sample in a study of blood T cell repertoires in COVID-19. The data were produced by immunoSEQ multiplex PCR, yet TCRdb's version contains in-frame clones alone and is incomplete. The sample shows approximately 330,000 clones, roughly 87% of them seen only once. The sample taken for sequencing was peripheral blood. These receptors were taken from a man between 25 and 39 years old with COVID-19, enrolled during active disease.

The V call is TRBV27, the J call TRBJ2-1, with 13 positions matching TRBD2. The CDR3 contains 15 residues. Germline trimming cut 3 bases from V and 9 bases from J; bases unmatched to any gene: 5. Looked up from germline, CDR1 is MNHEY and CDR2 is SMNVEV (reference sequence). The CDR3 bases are TGTGCCAGCAGTTTCGGACTAGCGGGAGTAAGTGAGCAGTTCTTC. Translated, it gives CASSFGLAGVSEQFF.

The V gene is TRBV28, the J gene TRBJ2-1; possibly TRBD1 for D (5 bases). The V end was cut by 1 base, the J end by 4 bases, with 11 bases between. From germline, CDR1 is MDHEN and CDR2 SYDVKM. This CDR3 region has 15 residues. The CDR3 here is CASSLLGPGYNEQFF. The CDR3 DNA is TGTGCCAGCAGTTTATTGGGGCCAGGATACAATGAGCAGTTCTTC.

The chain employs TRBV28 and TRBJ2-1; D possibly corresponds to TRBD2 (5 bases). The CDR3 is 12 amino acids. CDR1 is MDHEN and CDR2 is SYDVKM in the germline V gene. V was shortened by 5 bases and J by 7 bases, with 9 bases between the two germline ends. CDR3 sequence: CASSTRRNEQFF. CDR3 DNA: TGTGCCAGCAGTACTCGGAGGAATGAGCAGTTCTTC.

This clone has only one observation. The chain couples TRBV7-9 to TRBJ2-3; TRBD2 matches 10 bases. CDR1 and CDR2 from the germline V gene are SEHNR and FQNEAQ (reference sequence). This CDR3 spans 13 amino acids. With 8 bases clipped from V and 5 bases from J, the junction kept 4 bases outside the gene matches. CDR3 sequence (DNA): TGTGCCAGCCTAGCGGGGGTTCAAGATACGCAGTATTTT. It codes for CASLAGVQDTQYF. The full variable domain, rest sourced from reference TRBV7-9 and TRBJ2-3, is DTGVSQNPRHKITKRGQNVTFRCDPISEHNRLYWYRQTLGQGPEFLTYFQNEAQLEKSRLLSDRFSAERPKGSFSTLEIQRTEQGDSAMYLCASLAGVQDTQYFGPGTRLTVL.

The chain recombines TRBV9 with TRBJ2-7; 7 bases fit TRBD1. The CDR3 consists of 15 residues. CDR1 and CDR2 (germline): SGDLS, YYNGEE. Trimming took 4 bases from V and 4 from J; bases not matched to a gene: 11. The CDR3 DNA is TGTGCCAGCAGCCCAGGGGGAACTAATGTGTACGAGCAGTACTTC. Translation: CASSPGGTNVYEQYF.

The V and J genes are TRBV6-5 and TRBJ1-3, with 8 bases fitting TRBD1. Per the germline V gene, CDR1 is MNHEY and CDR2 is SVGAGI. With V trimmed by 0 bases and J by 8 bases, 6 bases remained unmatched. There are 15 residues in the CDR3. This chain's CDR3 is CASSYSPGGWDTIYF. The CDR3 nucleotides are TGTGCCAGCAGTTACTCGCCAGGGGGCTGGGACACCATATATTTT.

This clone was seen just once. CDR3 sequence: CASSQGSARSTDTQYF. DNA of the CDR3: TGCGCCAGCAGCCAAGGATCAGCGCGGAGCACAGATACGCAGTATTTT. The V and J genes are TRBV4-1 and TRBJ2-3; D remains ambiguous. The CDR3 runs to 16 residues. V was shortened by 1 base and J by 0 bases, with 11 bases between the two germline ends. Germline lookup yields CDR1 MGHRA and CDR2 YSYEKL.

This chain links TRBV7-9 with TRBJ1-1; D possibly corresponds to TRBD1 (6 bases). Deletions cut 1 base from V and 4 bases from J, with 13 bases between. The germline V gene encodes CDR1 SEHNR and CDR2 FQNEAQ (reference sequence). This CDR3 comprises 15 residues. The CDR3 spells CASSLGAGVFTEAFF. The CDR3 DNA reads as TGTGCCAGCAGCTTAGGGGCAGGGGTTTTCACTGAAGCTTTCTTT.

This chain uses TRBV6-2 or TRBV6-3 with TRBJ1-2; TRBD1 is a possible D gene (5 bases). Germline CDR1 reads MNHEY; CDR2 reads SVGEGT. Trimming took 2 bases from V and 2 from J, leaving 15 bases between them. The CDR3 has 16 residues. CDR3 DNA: TGTGCCAGCAGTTACGACAGCACCTACCCAAACTATGGCTACACCTTC. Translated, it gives CASSYDSTYPNYGYTF.

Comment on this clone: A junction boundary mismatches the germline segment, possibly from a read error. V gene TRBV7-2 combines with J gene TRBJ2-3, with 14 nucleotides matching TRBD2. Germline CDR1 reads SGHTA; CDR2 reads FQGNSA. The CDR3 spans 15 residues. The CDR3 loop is CASSRGLAGVDTLYF. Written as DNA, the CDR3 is TGTGCCAGCAGCCGGGGACTAGCGGGAGTAGATACGCTGTATTTT.

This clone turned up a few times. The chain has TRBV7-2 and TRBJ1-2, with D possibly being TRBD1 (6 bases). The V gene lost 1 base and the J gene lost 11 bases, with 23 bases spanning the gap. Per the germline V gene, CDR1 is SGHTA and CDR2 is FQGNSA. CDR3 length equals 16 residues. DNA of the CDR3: TGTGCCAGCAGCTTAGTGGGGGGGCAGACATTCGCTCGGTACACCTTC. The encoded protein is CASSLVGGQTFARYTF.

CDR3 amino acids: CASNPGTGMDQPQHF. The DNA for the CDR3 is TGTGCCAGCAACCCTGGGACAGGGATGGATCAGCCCCAGCATTTT. The rearrangement joins TRBV6-6 to TRBJ1-5; 9 bases are a match to TRBD1. The V gene end was trimmed by 7 bases and the J gene end by 5 bases; junction bases not matched to a gene: 9. CDR1 MNHNY and CDR2 SVGAGI come from the germline V gene (reference sequence). This CDR3 comprises 15 residues.

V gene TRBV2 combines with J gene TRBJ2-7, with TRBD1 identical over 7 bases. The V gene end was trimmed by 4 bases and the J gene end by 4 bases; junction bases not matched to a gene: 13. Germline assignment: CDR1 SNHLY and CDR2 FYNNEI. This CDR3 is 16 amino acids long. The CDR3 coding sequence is TGTGCCAGCAGTGGGCTCTCCGGGACAGTGCGTTACGAGCAGTACTTC. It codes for CASSGLSGTVRYEQYF. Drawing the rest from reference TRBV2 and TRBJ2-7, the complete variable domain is EPEVTQTPSHQVTQMGQEVILRCVPISNHLYFYWYRQILGQKVEFLVSFYNNEISEKSEIFDDQFSVERPDGSNFTLKIRSTKLEDSAMYFCASSGLSGTVRYEQYFGPGTRLTVT.

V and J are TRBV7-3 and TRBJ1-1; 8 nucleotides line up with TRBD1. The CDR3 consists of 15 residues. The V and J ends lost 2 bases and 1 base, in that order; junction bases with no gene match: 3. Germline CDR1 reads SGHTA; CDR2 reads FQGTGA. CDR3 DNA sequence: TGTGCCAGCAGCTTAGGACAGGGATCGAACACTGAAGCTTTCTTT. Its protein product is CASSLGQGSNTEAFF.

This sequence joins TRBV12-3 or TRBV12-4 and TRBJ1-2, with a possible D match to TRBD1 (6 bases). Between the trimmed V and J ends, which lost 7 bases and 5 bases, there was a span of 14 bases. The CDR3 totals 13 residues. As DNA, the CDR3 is TGTGCCAGCAAACAGGGTGGCCTTTATGGCTACACCTTC. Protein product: CASKQGGLYGYTF.

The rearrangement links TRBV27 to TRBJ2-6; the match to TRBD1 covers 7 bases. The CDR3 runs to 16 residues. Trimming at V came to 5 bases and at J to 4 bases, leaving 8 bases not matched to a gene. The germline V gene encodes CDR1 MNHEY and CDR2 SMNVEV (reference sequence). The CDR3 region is CASSLITGVGANVLTF. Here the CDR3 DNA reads TGTGCCAGCAGTCTCATAACAGGGGTCGGGGCCAACGTCCTGACTTTC.

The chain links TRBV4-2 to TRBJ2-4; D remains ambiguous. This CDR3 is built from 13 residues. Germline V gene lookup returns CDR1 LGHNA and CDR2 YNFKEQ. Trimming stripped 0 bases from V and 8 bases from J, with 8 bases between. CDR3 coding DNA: TGTGCCAGCAGCCAAGACAAAGGAGACATTCAGTACTTC. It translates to CASSQDKGDIQYF.

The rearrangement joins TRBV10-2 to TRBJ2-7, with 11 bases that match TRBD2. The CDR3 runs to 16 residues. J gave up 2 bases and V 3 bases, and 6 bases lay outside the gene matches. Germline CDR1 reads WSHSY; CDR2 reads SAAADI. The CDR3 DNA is TGCGCCAGCAGTGATAGACTAGCGGGACGGGCCTACGAGCAGTACTTC. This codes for CASSDRLAGRAYEQYF.

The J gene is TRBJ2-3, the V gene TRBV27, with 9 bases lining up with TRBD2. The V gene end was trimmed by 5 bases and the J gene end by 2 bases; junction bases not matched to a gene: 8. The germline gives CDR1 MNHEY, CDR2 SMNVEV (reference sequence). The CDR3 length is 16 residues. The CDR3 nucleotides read TGTGCCAGCAGTCTCGGACTAGCGCTAGTCACAGATACGCAGTATTTT. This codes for CASSLGLALVTDTQYF.

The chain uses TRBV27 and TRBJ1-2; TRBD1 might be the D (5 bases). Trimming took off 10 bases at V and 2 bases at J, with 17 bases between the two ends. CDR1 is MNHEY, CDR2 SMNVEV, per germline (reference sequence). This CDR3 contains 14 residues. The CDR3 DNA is TGTGCCACTAGGGAAGGGGCGGTAAACTATGGCTACACCTTC. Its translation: CATREGAVNYGYTF.

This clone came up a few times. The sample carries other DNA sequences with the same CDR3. In DNA, the CDR3 is TGTGCCAGCAGCTTAGGGACAGGGGGGTATGGCTACACCTTC. Its protein product is CASSLGTGGYGYTF. The chain employs TRBV7-2 and TRBJ1-2; the match to TRBD1 covers 10 bases. Trimming at V came to 1 base and at J to 5 bases, leaving 1 base not matched to a gene. The CDR3 has 14 amino acids. The germline V gene has CDR1 SGHTA and CDR2 FQGNSA.